The sequence of this T cell receptor (beta chain) was determined in a study of OX40 agonist ivuxolimab in advanced cancers. Background on the study: Ivuxolimab was administered intravenously to patients at 0.01 to 10 mg/kg every 2 weeks. Prior checkpoint blockade (anti-PD-1, anti-PD-L1 or anti-CTLA-4) was permitted; approximately 41% had it.

Germline V gives CDR1 MDHEN, CDR2 SYDVKM. V dropped 3 bases and J dropped 3 bases, with 15 bases sitting between them. The CDR3 is 16 amino acids. Assay: immunoSEQ multiplex PCR; the TCRdb copy retains only in-frame clones and omits some. This table holds more than 50,000 clones, approximately 86% found once. This clone showed up just once. The sequence was collected from an adult with an advanced solid tumor such as melanoma, head and neck, liver or kidney cancer. The rearrangement links TRBV28 to TRBJ1-5; D remains unclear. The sample here was CD4+ or CD8+ T cells sorted from blood, taken in a trial of the OX40 agonist ivuxolimab. The CDR3: CASSFGLGYLNQPQHF. CDR3 DNA: TGTGCCAGCAGTTTCGGGTTGGGATACCTCAATCAGCCCCAGCATTTT.